These 3 T cell receptor beta chains were all obtained from the same sample, sequenced in a study of cytomegalovirus exposure and HLA in healthy donors. Data came from immunoSEQ multiplex PCR; TCRdb stores just in-frame clones and leaves some out. Altogether 200,000 to 300,000 clones are present, approximately 86% being singletons, with the ten largest covering roughly 1.2%. The source material was PBMCs. The receptors derive from a woman in her 30s in good health and CMV-seropositive.

The J gene is TRBJ2-7, the V gene TRBV2; D remains unclear. Germline CDR1 is SNHLY and CDR2 is FYNNEI. Trimming took off 0 bases at V and 2 bases at J, with 11 bases between the two ends. The CDR3 spans 15 residues. The CDR3 loop reads CASSEAHGGTYEQYF. The CDR3 DNA sequence: TGTGCCAGCAGTGAAGCGCACGGCGGCACCTACGAGCAGTACTTC.

The chain couples TRBV5-1 to TRBJ1-5; 9 nucleotides agree with TRBD1. With 3 bases clipped from V and 9 bases from J, the junction kept 7 bases outside the gene matches. Per germline, CDR1 SGHRS and CDR2 YFSETQ. This CDR3 comprises 14 residues. The CDR3 reads CASSWTGDVGPQHF. In nucleotides, the CDR3 is TGCGCCAGCAGCTGGACAGGGGACGTAGGGCCCCAGCATTTT.

The chain has TRBV5-1 and TRBJ2-5; TRBD2 matches at 9 bases. This CDR3 contains 15 residues. J gave up 5 bases and V 2 bases, and 7 bases lay outside the gene matches. Germline lookup yields CDR1 SGHRS and CDR2 YFSETQ. This CDR3 is CASSLLGGRGETQYF. CDR3 sequence (DNA): TGCGCCAGCAGCTTATTGGGCGGGAGGGGCGAGACCCAGTACTTC.